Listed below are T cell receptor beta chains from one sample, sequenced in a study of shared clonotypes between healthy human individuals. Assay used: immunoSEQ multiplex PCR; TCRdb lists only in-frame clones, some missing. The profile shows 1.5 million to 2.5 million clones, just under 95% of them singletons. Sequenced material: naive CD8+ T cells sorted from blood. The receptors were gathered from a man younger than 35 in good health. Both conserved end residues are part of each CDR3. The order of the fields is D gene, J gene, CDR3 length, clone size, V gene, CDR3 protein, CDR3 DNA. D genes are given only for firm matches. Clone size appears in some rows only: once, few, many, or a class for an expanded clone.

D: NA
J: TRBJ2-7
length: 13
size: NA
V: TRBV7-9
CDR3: CASSSKYGYEQYF
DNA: TGTGCCAGCAGCTCCAAGTACGGCTACGAGCAGTACTTC

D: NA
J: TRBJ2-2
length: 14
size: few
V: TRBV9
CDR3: CASSVGGPTGELFF
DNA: TGTGCCAGCAGCGTAGGGGGGCCCACCGGGGAGCTGTTTTTT

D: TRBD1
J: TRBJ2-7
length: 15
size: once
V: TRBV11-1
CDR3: CASSDGTGYTDEQYF
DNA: TGTGCCAGCAGTGACGGGACAGGTTATACTGACGAGCAGTACTTC

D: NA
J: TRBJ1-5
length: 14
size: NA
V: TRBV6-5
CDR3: CASSYRHTNQPQHF
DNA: TGTGCCAGCAGTTACAGACATACCAATCAGCCCCAGCATTTT

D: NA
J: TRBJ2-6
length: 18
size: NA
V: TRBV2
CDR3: CASSVWTASSSGANVLTF
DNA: TGTGCCAGCAGTGTCTGGACAGCCTCCAGCTCTGGGGCCAACGTCCTGACTTTC

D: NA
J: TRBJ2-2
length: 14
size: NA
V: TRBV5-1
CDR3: CASRNQGGTGELFF
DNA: TGCGCCAGCAGAAATCAGGGTGGCACCGGGGAGCTGTTTTTT

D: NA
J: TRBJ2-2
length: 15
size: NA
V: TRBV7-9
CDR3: CASSSPTGNTGELFF
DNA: TGTGCCAGCAGCTCTCCGACAGGGAACACCGGGGAGCTGTTTTTT

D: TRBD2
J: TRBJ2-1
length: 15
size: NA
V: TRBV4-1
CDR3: CASSEVAGGPDEQFF
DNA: TGCGCCAGCAGCGAGGTAGCGGGGGGGCCGGATGAGCAGTTCTTC

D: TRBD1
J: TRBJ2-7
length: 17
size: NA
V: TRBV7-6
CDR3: CASSLARGQGAQYEQYF
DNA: TGTGCCAGCAGCTTAGCGAGAGGACAGGGGGCGCAGTACGAGCAGTACTTC

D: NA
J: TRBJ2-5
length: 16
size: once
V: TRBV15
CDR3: CATSRGALGYQETQYF
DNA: TGTGCCACCAGCAGGGGGGCCCTGGGGTACCAAGAGACCCAGTACTTC

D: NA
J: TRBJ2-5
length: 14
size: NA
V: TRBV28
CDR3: CASSPPGSEETQYF
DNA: TGTGCCAGCAGTCCACCGGGATCGGAAGAGACCCAGTACTTC

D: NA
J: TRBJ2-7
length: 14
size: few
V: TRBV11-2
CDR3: CASSLLHTNYEQYF
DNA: TGTGCCAGCAGCTTATTGCATACCAACTACGAGCAGTACTTC

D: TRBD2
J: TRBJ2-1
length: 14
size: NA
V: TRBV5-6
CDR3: CASSLGLAEGEQFF
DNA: TGTGCCAGCAGCTTGGGACTAGCCGAGGGTGAGCAGTTCTTC

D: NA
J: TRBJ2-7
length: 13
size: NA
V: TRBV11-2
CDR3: CASSSIQGYEQYF
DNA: TGTGCCAGCAGCTCCATACAGGGATACGAGCAGTACTTC

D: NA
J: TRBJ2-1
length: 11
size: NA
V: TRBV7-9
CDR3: CASSSGLEQFF
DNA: TGTGCCAGCAGCTCGGGACTTGAGCAGTTCTTC

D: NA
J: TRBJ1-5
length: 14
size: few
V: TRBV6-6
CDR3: CASRGTASNQPQHF
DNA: TGTGCCAGCAGAGGGACCGCCAGCAATCAGCCCCAGCATTTT

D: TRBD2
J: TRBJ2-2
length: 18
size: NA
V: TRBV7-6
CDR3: CASSLMPSGDGSTGELFF
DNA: TGTGCCAGCAGCTTAATGCCTAGCGGGGATGGTAGCACCGGGGAGCTGTTTTTT

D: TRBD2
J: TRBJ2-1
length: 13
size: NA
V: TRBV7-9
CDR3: CASSSAGVHEQFF
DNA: TGTGCCAGCAGCTCAGCGGGGGTCCATGAGCAGTTCTTC

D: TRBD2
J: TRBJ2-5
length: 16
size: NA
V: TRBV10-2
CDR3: CASLGLAGGAGETQYF
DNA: TGCGCCAGTCTGGGACTAGCGGGAGGGGCGGGAGAGACCCAGTACTTC

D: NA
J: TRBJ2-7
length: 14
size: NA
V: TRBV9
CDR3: CASSVGASYYEQYF
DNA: TGTGCCAGCAGCGTAGGTGCTAGCTACTACGAGCAGTACTTC

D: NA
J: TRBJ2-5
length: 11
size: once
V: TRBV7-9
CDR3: CASTLGETQYF
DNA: TGTGCCAGTACCTTGGGGGAGACCCAGTACTTC

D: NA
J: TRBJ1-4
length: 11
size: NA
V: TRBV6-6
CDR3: CASSYERKLFF
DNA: TGTGCCAGCAGTTACGAGCGAAAACTGTTTTTT

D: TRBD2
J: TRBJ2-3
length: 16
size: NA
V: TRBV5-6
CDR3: CASSGPGLAGRDTQYF
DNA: TGTGCCAGCAGCGGTCCGGGACTAGCGGGGAGAGATACGCAGTATTTT

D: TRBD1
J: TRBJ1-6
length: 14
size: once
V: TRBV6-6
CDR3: CASEGASYNSPLHF
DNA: TGTGCCAGCGAGGGGGCCTCCTATAATTCACCCCTCCACTTT

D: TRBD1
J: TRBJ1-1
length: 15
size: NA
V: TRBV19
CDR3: CASSREGGTNTEAFF
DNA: TGTGCCAGTAGTAGAGAAGGGGGCACGAACACTGAAGCTTTCTTT

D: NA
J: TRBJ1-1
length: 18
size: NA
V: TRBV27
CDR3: CASDTNRRELNGNTEAFF
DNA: TGTGCCAGCGATACCAACCGCAGGGAGTTAAACGGAAACACTGAAGCTTTCTTT

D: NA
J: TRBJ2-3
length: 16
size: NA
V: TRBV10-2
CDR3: CASATFEDSYTDTQYF
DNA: TGCGCCAGCGCAACGTTTGAGGACAGTTACACAGATACGCAGTATTTT

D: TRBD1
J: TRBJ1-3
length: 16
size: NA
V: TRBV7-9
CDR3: CASLEDRGSSGNTIYF
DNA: TGTGCCAGCCTTGAGGACAGGGGCTCATCTGGAAACACCATATATTTT

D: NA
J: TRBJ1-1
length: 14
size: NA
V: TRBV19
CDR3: CASSSLGMNTEAFF
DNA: TGTGCCAGTAGTTCCCTGGGTATGAACACTGAAGCTTTCTTT